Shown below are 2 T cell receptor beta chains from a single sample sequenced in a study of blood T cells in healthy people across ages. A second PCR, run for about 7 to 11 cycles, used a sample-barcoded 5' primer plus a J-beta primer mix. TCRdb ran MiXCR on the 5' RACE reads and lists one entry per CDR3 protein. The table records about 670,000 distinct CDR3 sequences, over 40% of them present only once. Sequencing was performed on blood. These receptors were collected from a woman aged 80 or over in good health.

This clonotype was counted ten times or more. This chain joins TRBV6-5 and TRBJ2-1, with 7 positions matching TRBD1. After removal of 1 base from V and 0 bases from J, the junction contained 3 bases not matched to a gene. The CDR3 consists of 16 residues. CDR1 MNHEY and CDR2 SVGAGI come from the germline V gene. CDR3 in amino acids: CASSYFDRDSYNEQFF. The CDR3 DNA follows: TGTGCCAGCAGTTACTTCGACAGGGACTCCTACAATGAGCAGTTCTTC.

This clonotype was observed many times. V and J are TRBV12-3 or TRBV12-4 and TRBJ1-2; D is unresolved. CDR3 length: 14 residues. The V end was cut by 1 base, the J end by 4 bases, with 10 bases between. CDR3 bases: TGTGCCAGCAGTTTAGGAAAGGGAGCCTATGGCTACACCTTC. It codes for CASSLGKGAYGYTF.